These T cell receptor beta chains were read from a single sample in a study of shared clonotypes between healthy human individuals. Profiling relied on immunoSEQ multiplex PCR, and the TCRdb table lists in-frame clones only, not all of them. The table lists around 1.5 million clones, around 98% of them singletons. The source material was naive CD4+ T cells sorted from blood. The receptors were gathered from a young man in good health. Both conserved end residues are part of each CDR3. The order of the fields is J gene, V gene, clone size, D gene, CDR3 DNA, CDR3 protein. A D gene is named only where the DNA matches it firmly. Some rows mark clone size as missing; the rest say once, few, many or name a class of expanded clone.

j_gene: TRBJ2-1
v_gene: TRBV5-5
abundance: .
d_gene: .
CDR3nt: TGTGCCAGCAGCAGACGCAGGGGAAACTCCTACAATGAGCAGTTCTTC
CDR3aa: CASSRRRGNSYNEQFF

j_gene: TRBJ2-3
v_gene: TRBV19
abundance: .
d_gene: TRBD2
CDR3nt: TGTGCCAGTAGTATTACTAGCGGGGAGGTTACGCAGTATTTT
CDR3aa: CASSITSGEVTQYF

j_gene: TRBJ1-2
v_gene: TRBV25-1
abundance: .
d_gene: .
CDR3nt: TGTGCCAGCAGTCCCGGGGCAGGTGGTCGGGGCTACACCTTC
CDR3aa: CASSPGAGGRGYTF

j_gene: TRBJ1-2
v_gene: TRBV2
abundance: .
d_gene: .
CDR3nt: TGTGCCAGCAGTGAAGATTCCGGGGTCCTTAACTATGGCTACACCTTC
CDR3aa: CASSEDSGVLNYGYTF

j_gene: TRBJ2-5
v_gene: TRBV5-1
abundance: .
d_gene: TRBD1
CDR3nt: TGCGCCAGCGGGGCAGGGGGCCCCGCGGAGACCCAGTACTTC
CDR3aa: CASGAGGPAETQYF

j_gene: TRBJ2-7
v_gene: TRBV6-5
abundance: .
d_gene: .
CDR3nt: TGTGCCAGCAGTCCCCCCGGCCGGCTAAGCTACGAGCAGTACTTC
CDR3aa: CASSPPGRLSYEQYF

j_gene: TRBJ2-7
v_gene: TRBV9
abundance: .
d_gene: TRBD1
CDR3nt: TGTGCCAGCAGCGTCGGACAGGGGGCGTGGGAGCAGTACTTC
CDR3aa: CASSVGQGAWEQYF

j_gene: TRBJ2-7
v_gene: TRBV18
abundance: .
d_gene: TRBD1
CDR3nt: TGTGCCAGCTCACCCGCAGGGGGCGCGGGGGAGCAGTACTTC
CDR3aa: CASSPAGGAGEQYF

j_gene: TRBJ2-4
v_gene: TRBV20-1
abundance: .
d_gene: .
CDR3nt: TGCAGTAGCGGAGCCAAAAACATTCAGTACTTC
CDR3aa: CSSGAKNIQYF

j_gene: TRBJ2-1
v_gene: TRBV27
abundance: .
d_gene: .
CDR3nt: TGTGCCAGCAGCCTATTCAAGGAGGCGAACTCCTACAATGAGCAGTTCTTC
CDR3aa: CASSLFKEANSYNEQFF

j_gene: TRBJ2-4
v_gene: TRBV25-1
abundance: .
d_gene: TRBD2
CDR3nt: TGTGCCAGCAGTGACCCGGGGCTAGCGGGAGTTCAGTACTTC
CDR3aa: CASSDPGLAGVQYF

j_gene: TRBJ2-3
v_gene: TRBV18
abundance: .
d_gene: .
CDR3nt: TGTGCCAGCTCACCAACCTCCACAGATACGCAGTATTTT
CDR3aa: CASSPTSTDTQYF

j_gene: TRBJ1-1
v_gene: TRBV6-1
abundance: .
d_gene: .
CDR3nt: TGTGCCAGCACAGGGGCGAACACTGAAGCTTTCTTT
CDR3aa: CASTGANTEAFF

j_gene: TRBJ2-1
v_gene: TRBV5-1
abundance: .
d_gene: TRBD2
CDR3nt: TGCGCCAGCAGCCCCTTGAGCGGGAATTACAATGAGCAGTTCTTC
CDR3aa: CASSPLSGNYNEQFF

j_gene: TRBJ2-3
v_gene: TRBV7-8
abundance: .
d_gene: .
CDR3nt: TGTGCCAGCAGCTTAGCGCTGGGCAGACTCACAGATACGCAGTATTTT
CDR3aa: CASSLALGRLTDTQYF

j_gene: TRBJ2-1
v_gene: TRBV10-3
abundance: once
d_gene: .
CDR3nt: TGTGCCACCCTGCCCTCGGACCGAGGCTACAATGAGCAGTTCTTC
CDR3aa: CATLPSDRGYNEQFF

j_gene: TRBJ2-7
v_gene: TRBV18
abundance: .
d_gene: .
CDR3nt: TGTGCCAGCTCACCGGTAACTGGCCCAAGGGCTTCCTACGAGCAGTACTTC
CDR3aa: CASSPVTGPRASYEQYF

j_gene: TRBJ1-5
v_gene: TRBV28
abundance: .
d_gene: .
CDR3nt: TGTGCCAGCAGTTCTCCGGGGCCCGAGCCCCAGCATTTT
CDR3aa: CASSSPGPEPQHF

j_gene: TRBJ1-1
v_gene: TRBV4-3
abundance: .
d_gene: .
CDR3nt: TGCGCCAGCAGCCCCCAGGTGGGGGTGAACACTGAAGCTTTCTTT
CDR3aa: CASSPQVGVNTEAFF

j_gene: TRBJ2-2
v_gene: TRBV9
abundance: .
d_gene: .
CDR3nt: TGTGCCAGCAGCGTGGCTACGGCCGGGGAGCTGTTTTTT
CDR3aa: CASSVATAGELFF

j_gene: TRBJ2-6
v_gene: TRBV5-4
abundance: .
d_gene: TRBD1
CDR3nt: TGTGCCAGCAGCGTAGACAGGGCTGGGGCCAACGTCCTGACTTTC
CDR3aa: CASSVDRAGANVLTF

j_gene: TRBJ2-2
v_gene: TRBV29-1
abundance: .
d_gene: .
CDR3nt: TGCAGCGTTGTTACAGGGCTTACCGGGGAGCTGTTTTTT
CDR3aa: CSVVTGLTGELFF

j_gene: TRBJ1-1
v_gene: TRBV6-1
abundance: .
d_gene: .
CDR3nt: TGTGCCAGCAGTGAGACCTGGAAGGGTACTGAAGCTTTCTTT
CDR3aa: CASSETWKGTEAFF

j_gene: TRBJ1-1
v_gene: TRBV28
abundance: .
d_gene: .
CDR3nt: TGTGCCAGCAGTTTATCGGACATTTACACTGAAGCTTTCTTT
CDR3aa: CASSLSDIYTEAFF

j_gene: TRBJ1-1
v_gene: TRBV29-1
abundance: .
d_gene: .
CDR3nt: TGCAGCGTTAAAACAGGGATCACTGAAGCTTTCTTT
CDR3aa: CSVKTGITEAFF

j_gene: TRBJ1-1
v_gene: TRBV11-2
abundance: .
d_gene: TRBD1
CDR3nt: TGTGCCAGCAGCTATAACCAGGGGGGCGAGCGCGTAAGCACTGAAGCTTTCTTT
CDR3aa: CASSYNQGGERVSTEAFF

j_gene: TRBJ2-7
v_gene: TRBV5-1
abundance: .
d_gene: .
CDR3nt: TGCGCCAGCAGCTTGGTTGTACAGGGCGGCCCCTACGAGCAGTACTTC
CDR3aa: CASSLVVQGGPYEQYF

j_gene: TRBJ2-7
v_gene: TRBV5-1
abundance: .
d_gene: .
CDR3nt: TGCGCCAGCAGCTCGGACCCGAACTCCTACGAGCAGTACTTC
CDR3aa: CASSSDPNSYEQYF

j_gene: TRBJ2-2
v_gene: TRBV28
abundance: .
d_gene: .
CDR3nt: TGTGCCAGCAGACCCTACGAGGGACTCACAACCGGGGAGCTGTTTTTT
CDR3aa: CASRPYEGLTTGELFF

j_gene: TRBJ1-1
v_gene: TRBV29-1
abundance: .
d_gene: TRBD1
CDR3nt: TGCAGCGTCGGGACAGTTAACCTGAACACTGAAGCTTTCTTT
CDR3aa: CSVGTVNLNTEAFF

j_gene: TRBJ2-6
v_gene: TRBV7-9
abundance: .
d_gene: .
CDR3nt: TGTGCCAGCAGCTTAAGGGCCTCTGGGGCCAACGTCCTGACTTTC
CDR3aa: CASSLRASGANVLTF

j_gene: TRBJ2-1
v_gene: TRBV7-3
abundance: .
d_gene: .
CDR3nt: TGTGCCAGCAGCTTGGATGGCGGATACTACAATGAGCAGTTCTTC
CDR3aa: CASSLDGGYYNEQFF

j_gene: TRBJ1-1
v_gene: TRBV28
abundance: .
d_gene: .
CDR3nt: TGTGCCAGCAGTAAGCAGGGTGGGAACACTGAAGCTTTCTTT
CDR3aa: CASSKQGGNTEAFF

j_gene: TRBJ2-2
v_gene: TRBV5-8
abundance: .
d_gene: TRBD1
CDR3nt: TGTGCCAGCAGCTTGGTGCCAGGGGGCAACACCGGGGAGCTGTTTTTT
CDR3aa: CASSLVPGGNTGELFF

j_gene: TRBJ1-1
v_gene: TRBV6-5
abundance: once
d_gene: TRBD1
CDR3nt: TGTGCCAGCAGTTACCGACAGGGCAGGATTGAAGCTTTCTTT
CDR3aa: CASSYRQGRIEAFF

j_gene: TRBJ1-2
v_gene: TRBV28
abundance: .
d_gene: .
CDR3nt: TGTGCCAGCAGCCTCCTCGAGGTGGTCGGTGGCTACACCTTC
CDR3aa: CASSLLEVVGGYTF

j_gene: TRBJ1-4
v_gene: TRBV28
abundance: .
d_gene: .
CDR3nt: TGTGCCAGCAGATCTTACACCTTCCCTAATGAAAAACTGTTTTTT
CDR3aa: CASRSYTFPNEKLFF